The text below deals with one TCR beta chain. Time point in this sample: after neoadjuvant nivolumab, at surgical resection. The sample belongs to a study of neoadjuvant anti-PD-1 for oral cavity cancer. Whole-study context: Patients without progression received a fourth nivolumab dose around day 43, then surgical resection on days 50-56.

Sequenced by immunoSEQ multiplex PCR; TCRdb stores in-frame clones only, minus some. The sample carries around 70,000 clones, roughly 84% recorded once. The CDR3 totals 15 residues. Germline V gene data show CDR1 as MNHEY and CDR2 as SVGAGI. V dropped 5 bases and J dropped 6; count of bases not matched to a gene: 6. V usage is TRBV6-5 and J usage is TRBJ2-1, with 11 positions matching TRBD2. The specimen comprised PBMCs, sampled after nivolumab (anti-PD-1) treatment. The clonotype was recovered from a person between 40 and 85 years old with oral cavity squamous cell carcinoma. CDR3 sequence: CASSPRLAGINEQFF. In nucleotides, the CDR3 is TGTGCCAGCAGTCCACGACTAGCGGGAATCAATGAGCAGTTCTTC.